Presented here are 14 T cell receptor beta chains from one specimen sequenced in a study of blood T cells in healthy people across ages (dated by TCRdb to the mid-2010s). Receptor amplification or capture employed 5' RACE. The sequencing machine was an Illumina HiSeq 2500. A second PCR of about 6 to 11 cycles was performed with a sample-barcoded 5' primer and a J-beta primer mix. TCRdb reprocessed the public reads (quality trimming at Q25 with fastp, clone calling with MiXCR) and kept in-frame beta chains. A single entry per CDR3 protein holds the most common genes and DNA from its merged rows. Present in this sample are about 1.6 million distinct CDR3 sequences, around 36% of which were seen just once. Jointly, the top ten make up about 10% of the sample. Material: blood. Receptor source: a woman aged 25 to 45 in good health.

The rearrangement links TRBV4-2 to TRBJ2-5; 7 bases line up with TRBD2. Germline V gene sequence: CDR1 LGHNA, CDR2 YNFKEQ. The CDR3 length is 15 residues. With V trimmed by 4 bases and J by 5 bases, 10 bases remained unmatched. Here the CDR3 reads CASSPSDGGGETQYF. The CDR3 region has the DNA TGTGCCAGCAGCCCTAGTGATGGGGGGGGGGAGACCCAGTACTTC.

The gene calls are TRBV9 and TRBJ2-4, with D hard to call. With 0 bases removed from V and 4 bases from J, the gap between germline ends came to 14 bases. CDR3 size: 16 residues. The germline V gene encodes CDR1 SGDLS and CDR2 YYNGEE. CDR3 amino acids: CASSVVAEAIKNIQYF. In DNA, the CDR3 is TGTGCCAGCAGCGTAGTGGCAGAGGCTATAAAAAACATTCAGTACTTC.

CDR3: CASNISPGLAGGEQFF. The CDR3 DNA reads as TGCGCCAGCAACATCTCTCCCGGACTAGCGGGGGGTGAGCAGTTCTTC. The chain employs TRBV5-1 and TRBJ2-1, with 14 bases aligning to TRBD2. The CDR3 has 16 residues. Per the germline V gene, CDR1 is SGHRS and CDR2 is YFSETQ. Unmatched junction bases numbered 11, after V lost 6 bases and J lost 9 bases. The whole variable domain, filled in from reference TRBV5-1 and TRBJ2-1, reads KAGVTQTPRYLIKTRGQQVTLSCSPISGHRSVSWYQQTPGQGLQFLFEYFSETQRNKGNFPGRFSGRQFSNSRSEMNVSTLELGDSALYLCASNISPGLAGGEQFFGPGTRLTVL.

The genes are TRBV20-1 and TRBJ2-1; 12 bases align to TRBD2. The CDR3 contains 16 residues. After removal of 6 bases from V and 7 bases from J, the junction contained 13 bases not matched to a gene. Germline CDR1 reads DFQATT; CDR2 reads SNEGSKA (reference sequence). The CDR3 is CSAPPPTSGSKNEQFF. DNA of the CDR3: TGCAGTGCCCCTCCTCCGACTAGCGGGAGTAAGAATGAGCAGTTCTTC.

This sequence joins TRBV29-1 and TRBJ2-1; maybe TRBD2 (7 bases). V was pared by 7 bases and J by 0 bases, with 13 bases between. Germline CDR1 and CDR2: SQVTM and ANQGSEA. The CDR3 consists of 14 residues. The CDR3 sequence: CSGGGRGSYNEQFF. The CDR3 DNA reads as TGCAGCGGGGGGGGGCGGGGCTCCTACAATGAGCAGTTCTTC.

The chain combines TRBV28 with TRBJ2-5; D not resolved. The J call may be wrong; the DNA end is better matched by TRBJ2-7. The CDR3 is 13 amino acids. The germline gives CDR1 MDHEN, CDR2 SYDVKM. CDR3 sequence reads: CASSTLRGYEQYF. The CDR3 nucleotides read TGTGCCAGCAGTACCCTTCGCGGATACGAGCAGTACTTC.

There are many counts of this clonotype. The genes are TRBV4-1 and TRBJ1-6; D is uncertain. CDR1 is MGHRA and CDR2 is YSYEKL in the germline V gene. The CDR3 totals 13 residues. Trimming left V 0 bases short and J 10 bases short, with 7 bases between. This chain's CDR3 is CASSQESPSPLHF. CDR3 sequence (DNA): TGCGCCAGCAGCCAAGAAAGTCCCTCACCCCTCCACTTT.

This rearrangement joins TRBV25-1 to TRBJ2-7; D remains unclear. The CDR3 is made up of 14 amino acids. Between the trimmed V and J ends, which lost 6 bases and 0 bases, there was a span of 12 bases. CDR1 and CDR2 (germline): MGHDK, SYGVNS. CDR3 protein: CASSRHRSSYEQYF. CDR3 nucleotide sequence: TGTGCCAGCAGCCGACACCGGAGCTCCTACGAGCAGTACTTC.

This clonotype was counted a few times. The chain has TRBV29-1 and TRBJ1-1; D may be TRBD1 (6 bases). From germline, CDR1 is SQVTM and CDR2 ANQGSEA. The CDR3 length is 12 residues. V was clipped by 6 bases and J by 2 bases, with 10 bases between them. CDR3 in amino acids: CSVGGFNTEAFF. In DNA, the CDR3 is TGCAGCGTGGGGGGCTTTAACACTGAAGCTTTCTTT.

This clonotype has more than one count but fewer than ten. This rearrangement joins TRBV30 to TRBJ2-1, with TRBD2 matching 8 bases. The V gene end was trimmed by 5 bases and the J gene end by 8 bases; junction bases not matched to a gene: 5. The length of the CDR3 is 12 residues. The germline V gene has CDR1 GTSNPN and CDR2 SVGIG (reference sequence). CDR3 DNA: TGTGCCTGGGGGACTAGTGGGTATGAGCAGTTCTTC. It yields the protein CAWGTSGYEQFF. Full variable domain (rest looked up from reference TRBV30 and TRBJ2-1): SQTIHQWPATLVQPVGSPLSLECTVEGTSNPNLYWYRQAAGRGLQLLFYSVGIGQISSEVPQNLSASRPQDRQFILSSKKLLLSDSGFYLCAWGTSGYEQFFGPGTRLTVL.

This clonotype came up a few times. The chain employs TRBV29-1 and TRBJ2-1; D may be TRBD2 (5 bases). V shed 6 bases and J shed 2 bases, with 8 bases lying between them. From germline, CDR1 is SQVTM and CDR2 ANQGSEA. The CDR3 runs 12 residues. The CDR3 spells CSVAEAYNEQFF. For the CDR3, the DNA is TGCAGCGTAGCGGAGGCCTACAATGAGCAGTTCTTC.

This chain connects TRBV27 to TRBJ2-5; D ambiguous. V was cut by 8 bases and J by 1 base, with 8 bases left in between. CDR1 and CDR2 from the germline V gene are MNHEY and SMNVEV (reference sequence). The CDR3 totals 12 residues. This chain's CDR3 is CASAGPQETQYF. For the CDR3, the DNA is TGTGCCAGCGCTGGGCCCCAAGAGACCCAGTACTTC.

This chain connects TRBV20-1 to TRBJ2-5; D assignment may be TRBD1 or TRBD2 (5 bases each). Trimming cost V 2 bases and J 4 bases, with 20 bases left between them. CDR3 length: 16 residues. Looked up from germline, CDR1 is DFQATT and CDR2 is SNEGSKA (reference sequence). CDR3 sequence reads: CSARSGTPDRRETQYF. The DNA for the CDR3 is TGCAGTGCTAGATCCGGGACCCCTGACCGGAGAGAGACCCAGTACTTC.

Points on this clonotype: A clone one base away is much larger, so this may be a read error. The CDR3 DNA sequence: TGTGCCAGCAGCATCGGGACTAGCAGGAGAAATGAGCAGTTCTTC. Its protein product is CASSIGTSRRNEQFF. V is TRBV7-3 and J is TRBJ2-1; TRBD2 agrees at 9 bases. Germline assignment: CDR1 SGHTA and CDR2 FQGTGA. V was pared by 5 bases and J by 7 bases, with 9 bases of the junction left unmatched. This CDR3 comprises 15 residues.